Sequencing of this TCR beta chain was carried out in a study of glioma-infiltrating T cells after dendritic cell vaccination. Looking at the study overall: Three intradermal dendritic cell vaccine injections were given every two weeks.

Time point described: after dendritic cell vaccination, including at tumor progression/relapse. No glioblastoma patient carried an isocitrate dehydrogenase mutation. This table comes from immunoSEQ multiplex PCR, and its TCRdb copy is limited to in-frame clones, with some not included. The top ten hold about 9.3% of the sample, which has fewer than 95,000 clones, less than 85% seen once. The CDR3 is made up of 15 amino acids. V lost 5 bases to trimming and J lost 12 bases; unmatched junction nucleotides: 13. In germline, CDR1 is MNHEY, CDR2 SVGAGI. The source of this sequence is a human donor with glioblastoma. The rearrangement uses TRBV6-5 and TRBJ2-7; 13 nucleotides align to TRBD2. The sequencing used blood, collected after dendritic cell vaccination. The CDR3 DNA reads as TGTGCCAGCAGTCCGCCCGGGACTAGCGGGACGAGGCGGTACTTC. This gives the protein CASSPPGTSGTRRYF.